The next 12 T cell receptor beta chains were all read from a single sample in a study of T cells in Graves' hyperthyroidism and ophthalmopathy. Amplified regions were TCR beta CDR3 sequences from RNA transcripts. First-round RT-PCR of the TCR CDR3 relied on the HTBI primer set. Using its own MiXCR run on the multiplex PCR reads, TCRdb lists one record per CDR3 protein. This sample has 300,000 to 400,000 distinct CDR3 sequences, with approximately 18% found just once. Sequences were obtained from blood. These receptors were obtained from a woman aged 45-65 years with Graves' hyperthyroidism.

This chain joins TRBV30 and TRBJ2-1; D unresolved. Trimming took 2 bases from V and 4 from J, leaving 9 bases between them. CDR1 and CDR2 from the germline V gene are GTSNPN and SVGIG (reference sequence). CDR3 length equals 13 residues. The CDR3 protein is CAWSSLEYNEQFF. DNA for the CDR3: TGTGCCTGGAGTAGCTTGGAATACAATGAGCAGTTCTTC.

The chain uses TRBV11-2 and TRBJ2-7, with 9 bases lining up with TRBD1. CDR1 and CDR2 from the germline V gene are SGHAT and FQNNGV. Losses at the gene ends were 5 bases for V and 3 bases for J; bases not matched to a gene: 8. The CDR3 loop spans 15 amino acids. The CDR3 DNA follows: TGTGCCAGCAGCCTAAACCCGACAGGGGGCTACGAGCAGTACTTC. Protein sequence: CASSLNPTGGYEQYF.

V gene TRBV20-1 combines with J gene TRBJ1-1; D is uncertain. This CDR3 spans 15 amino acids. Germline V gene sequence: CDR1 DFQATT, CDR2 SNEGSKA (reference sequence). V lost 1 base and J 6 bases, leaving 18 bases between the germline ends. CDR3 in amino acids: CSARGFGLSDAEAFF. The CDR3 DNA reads TGCAGTGCTAGAGGGTTCGGCCTTTCTGACGCTGAAGCTTTCTTT.

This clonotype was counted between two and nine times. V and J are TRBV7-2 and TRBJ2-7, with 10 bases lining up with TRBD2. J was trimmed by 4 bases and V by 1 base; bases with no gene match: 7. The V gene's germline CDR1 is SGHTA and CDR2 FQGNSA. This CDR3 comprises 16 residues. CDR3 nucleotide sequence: TGTGCCAGCAGCTTAGAGAGGGCTAGCGGGAGTTACGAGCAGTACTTC. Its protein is CASSLERASGSYEQYF.

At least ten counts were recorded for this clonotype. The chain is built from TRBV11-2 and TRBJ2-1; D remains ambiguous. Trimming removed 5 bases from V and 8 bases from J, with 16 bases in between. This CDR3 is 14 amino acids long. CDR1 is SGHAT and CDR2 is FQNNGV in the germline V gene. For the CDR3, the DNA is TGTGCCAGCAGCGCCGCCCTGATTAGATATGAGCAGTTCTTC. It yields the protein CASSAALIRYEQFF.

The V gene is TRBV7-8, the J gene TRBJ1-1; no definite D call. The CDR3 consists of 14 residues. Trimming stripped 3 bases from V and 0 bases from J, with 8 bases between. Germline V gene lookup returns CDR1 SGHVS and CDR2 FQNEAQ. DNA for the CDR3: TGTGCCAGCAGCTTTAATCCGATGAACACTGAAGCTTTCTTT. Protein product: CASSFNPMNTEAFF.

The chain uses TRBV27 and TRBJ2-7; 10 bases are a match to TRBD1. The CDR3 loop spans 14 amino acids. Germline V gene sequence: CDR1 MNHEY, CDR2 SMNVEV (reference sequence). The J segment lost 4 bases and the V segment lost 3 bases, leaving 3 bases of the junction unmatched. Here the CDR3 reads CASSLSDRGYEQYF. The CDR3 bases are TGTGCCAGCAGTTTGTCGGACAGGGGGTACGAGCAGTACTTC.

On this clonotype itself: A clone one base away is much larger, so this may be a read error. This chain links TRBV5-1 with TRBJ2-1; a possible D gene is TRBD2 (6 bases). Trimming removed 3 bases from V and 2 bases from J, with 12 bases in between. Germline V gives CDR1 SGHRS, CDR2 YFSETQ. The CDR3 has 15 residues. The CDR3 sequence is CASSSGSGAYNEQFF. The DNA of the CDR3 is TGCGCCAGCAGCTCCGGGAGCGGAGCCTACAATGAGCAGTTCTTC.

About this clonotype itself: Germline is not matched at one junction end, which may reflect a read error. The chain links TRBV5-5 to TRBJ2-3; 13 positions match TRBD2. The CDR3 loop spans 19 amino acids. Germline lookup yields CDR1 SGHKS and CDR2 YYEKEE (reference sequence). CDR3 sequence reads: CASSLPGTSGNPSTDTQYF. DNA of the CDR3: TGCGCCAGCAGCTTACCCGGGACTAGCGGGAACCCTAGCACAGATACGCAGTATTTT.

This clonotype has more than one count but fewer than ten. The CDR3 DNA sequence: TGTGCCAGCAGCTTCAATCCGGGACTCCAACGGGAGACCCAGTACTTC. Translated, it gives CASSFNPGLQRETQYF. J is TRBJ2-5 and V is TRBV7-8; D possibly corresponds to TRBD2 (6 bases). Germline lookup yields CDR1 SGHVS and CDR2 FQNEAQ. The CDR3 runs 16 residues. Trimming left V 3 bases short and J 5 bases short, with 19 bases between.

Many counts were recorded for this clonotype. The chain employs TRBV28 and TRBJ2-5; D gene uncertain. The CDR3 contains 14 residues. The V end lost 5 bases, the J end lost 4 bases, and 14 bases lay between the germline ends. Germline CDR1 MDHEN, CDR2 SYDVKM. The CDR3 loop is CASSPSSSPETQYF. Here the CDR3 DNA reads TGTGCCAGCAGTCCTTCGTCCAGTCCAGAGACCCAGTACTTC.

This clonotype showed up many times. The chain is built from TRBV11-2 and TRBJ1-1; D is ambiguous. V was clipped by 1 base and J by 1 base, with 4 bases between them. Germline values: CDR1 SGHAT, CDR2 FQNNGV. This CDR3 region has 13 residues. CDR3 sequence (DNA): TGTGCCAGCAGCTTAGCGACGAACACTGAAGCTTTCTTT. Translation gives CASSLATNTEAFF.